One T cell receptor (beta chain) is described in this entry. The data belong to a study of blood T cell repertoires in COVID-19. Overall study context: Italy, Spain and the United States were the sources of the convalescent and acute COVID-19 samples. In each case, the material was cDNA or gDNA derived from T cells, B-cell-depleted T cells, or PBMCs.

Authors' analysis steps: Amplification with reference gene primers provided the estimates of nucleated cell counts. Some clones are missing from TCRdb's copy, which holds only in-frame ones; the method was immunoSEQ multiplex PCR. That table is the source of V, J and clone size, and D and trimming were worked out from the DNA. This sample has 270,000 or so clones, with 75% to 90% found just once. V lost 4 bases to trimming and J lost 4 bases; unmatched junction nucleotides: 6. The CDR3 covers 15 residues. The germline V gene has CDR1 ENHRY and CDR2 SYGVKD. The V and J genes are TRBV10-3 and TRBJ2-3; 9 nucleotides line up with TRBD2. The sequence was obtained from a woman in her thirties or forties who had recovered from COVID-19. The sequencing sample was made of peripheral blood. CDR3 DNA sequence: TGTGCCATCAGTGCTGATAGCGGGAGCTCAGATACGCAGTATTTT. This gives the protein CAISADSGSSDTQYF.